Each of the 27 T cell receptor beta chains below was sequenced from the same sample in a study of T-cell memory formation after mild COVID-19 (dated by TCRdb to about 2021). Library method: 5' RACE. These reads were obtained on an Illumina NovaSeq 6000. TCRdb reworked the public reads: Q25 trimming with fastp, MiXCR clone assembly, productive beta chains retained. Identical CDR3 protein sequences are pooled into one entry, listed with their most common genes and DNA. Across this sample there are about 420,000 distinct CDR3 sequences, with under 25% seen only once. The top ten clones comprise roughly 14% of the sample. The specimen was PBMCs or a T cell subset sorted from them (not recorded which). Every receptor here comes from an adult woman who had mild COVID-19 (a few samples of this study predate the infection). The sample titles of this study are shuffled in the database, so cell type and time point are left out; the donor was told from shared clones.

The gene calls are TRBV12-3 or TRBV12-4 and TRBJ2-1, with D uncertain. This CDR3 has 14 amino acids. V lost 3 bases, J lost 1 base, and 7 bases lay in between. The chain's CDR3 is CASSFRVSYNEQFF. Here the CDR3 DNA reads TGTGCCAGCAGTTTTAGAGTGTCCTACAATGAGCAGTTCTTC.

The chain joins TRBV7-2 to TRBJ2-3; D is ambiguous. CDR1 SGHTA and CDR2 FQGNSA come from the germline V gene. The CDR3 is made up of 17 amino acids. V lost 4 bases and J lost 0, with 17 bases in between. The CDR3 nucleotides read TGTGCCAGCAGCTCCCGTGCGAGGATGTGGAGCACAGATACGCAGTATTTT. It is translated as CASSSRARMWSTDTQYF.

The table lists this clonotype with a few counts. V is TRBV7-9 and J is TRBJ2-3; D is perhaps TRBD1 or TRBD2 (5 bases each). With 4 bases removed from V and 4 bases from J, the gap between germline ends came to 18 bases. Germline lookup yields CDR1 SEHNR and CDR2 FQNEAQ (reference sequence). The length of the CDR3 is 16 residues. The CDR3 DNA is TGTGCCAGCAGCTATTTGGGGGAAACCCCCCCAGATACGCAGTATTTT. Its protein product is CASSYLGETPPDTQYF.

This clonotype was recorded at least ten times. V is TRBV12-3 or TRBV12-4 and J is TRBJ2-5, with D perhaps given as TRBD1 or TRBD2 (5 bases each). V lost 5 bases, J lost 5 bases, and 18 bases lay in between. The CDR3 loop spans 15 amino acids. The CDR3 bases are TGTGCCAGCAGTCCCTCTTATTTAGGGACGGAGACCCAGTACTTC. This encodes CASSPSYLGTETQYF.

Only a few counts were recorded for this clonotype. CDR3 DNA sequence: TGTGCCAGCAGCTTATTACAGGGGAATCAGCCCCAGCATTTT. Translation: CASSLLQGNQPQHF. V and J are TRBV7-6 and TRBJ1-5; 7 bases agree with TRBD1. V lost 2 bases to trimming and J lost 4 bases; unmatched junction nucleotides: 2. CDR1 is SGHVS, CDR2 FNYEAQ, per germline. The length of the CDR3 is 14 residues.

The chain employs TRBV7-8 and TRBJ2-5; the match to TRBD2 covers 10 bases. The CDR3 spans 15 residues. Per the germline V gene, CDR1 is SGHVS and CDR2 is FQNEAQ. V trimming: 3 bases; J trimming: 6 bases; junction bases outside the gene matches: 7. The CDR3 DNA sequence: TGTGCCAGCAGCTTTCAGCGGGGGGGCGGGCAGACCCAGTACTTC. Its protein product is CASSFQRGGGQTQYF.

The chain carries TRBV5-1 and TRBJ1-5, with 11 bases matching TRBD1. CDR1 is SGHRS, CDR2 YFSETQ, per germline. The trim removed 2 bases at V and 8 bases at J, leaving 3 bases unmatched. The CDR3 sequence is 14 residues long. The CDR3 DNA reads TGCGCCAGCAGCTTAGGACAGGGGGCTGAGCCCCAGCATTTT. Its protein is CASSLGQGAEPQHF.

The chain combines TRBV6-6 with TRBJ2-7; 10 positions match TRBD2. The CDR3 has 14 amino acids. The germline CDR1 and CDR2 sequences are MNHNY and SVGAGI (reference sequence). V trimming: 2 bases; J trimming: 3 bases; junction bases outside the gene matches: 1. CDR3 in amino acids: CASSYTSGNYEQYF. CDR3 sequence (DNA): TGTGCCAGCAGTTACACTAGCGGGAACTACGAGCAGTACTTC.

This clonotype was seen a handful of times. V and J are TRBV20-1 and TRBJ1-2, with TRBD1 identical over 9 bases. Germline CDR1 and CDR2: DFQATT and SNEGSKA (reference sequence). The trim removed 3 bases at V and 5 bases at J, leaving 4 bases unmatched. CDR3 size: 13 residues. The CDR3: CSASAGQGYGYTF. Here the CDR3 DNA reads TGCAGTGCTAGCGCCGGACAGGGGTATGGCTACACCTTC.

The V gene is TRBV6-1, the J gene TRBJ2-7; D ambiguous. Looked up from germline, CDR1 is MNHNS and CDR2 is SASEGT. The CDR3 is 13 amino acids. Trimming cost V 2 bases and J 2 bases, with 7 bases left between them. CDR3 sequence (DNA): TGTGCCAGCAGTGAATCGGTTCCCTACGAGCAGTACTTC. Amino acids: CASSESVPYEQYF.

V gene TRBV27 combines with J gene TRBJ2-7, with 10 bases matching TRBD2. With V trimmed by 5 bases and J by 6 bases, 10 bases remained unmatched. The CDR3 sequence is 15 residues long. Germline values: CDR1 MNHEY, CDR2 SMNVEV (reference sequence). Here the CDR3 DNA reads TGTGCCAGCAGTCTCCGGACTAGCGGATCGGGCGAGCAGTACTTC. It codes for CASSLRTSGSGEQYF.

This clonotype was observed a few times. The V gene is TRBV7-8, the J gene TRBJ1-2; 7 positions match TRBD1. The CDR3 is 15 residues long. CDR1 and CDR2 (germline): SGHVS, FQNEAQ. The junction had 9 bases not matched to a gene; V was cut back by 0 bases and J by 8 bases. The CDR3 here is CASSLARAGGKGYTF. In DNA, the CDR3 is TGTGCCAGCAGCTTAGCGAGGGCAGGGGGGAAGGGCTACACCTTC.

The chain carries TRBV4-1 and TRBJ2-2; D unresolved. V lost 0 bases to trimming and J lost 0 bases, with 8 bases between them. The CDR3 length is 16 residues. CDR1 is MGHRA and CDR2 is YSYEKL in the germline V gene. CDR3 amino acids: CASSQDPAPNTGELFF. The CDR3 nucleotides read TGCGCCAGCAGCCAAGATCCAGCCCCGAACACCGGGGAGCTGTTTTTT.

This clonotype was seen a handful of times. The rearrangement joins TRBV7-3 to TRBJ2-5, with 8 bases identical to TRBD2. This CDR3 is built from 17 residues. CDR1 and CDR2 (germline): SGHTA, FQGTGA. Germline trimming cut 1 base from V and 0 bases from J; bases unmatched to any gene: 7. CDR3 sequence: CASSLRGAGGYQETQYF. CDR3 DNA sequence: TGTGCCAGCAGCTTAAGAGGGGCGGGAGGTTACCAAGAGACCCAGTACTTC.

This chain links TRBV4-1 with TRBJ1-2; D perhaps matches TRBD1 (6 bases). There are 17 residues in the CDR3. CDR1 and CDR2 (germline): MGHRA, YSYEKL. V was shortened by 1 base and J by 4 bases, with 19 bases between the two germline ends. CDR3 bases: TGCGCCAGCAGCCAAGGCAAGGACAGCCATCCCGTCTATGGCTACACCTTC. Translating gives CASSQGKDSHPVYGYTF.

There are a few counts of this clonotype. The CDR3 sequence is CASSWDRVTRTEAFF. The DNA for the CDR3 is TGTGCCAGCAGCTGGGACAGGGTCACGAGGACTGAAGCTTTCTTT. The rearrangement uses TRBV7-2 and TRBJ1-1; the match to TRBD1 covers 9 bases. Germline CDR1 SGHTA, CDR2 FQGNSA. The CDR3 covers 15 residues. J gave up 5 bases and V 4 bases, and 8 bases lay outside the gene matches.

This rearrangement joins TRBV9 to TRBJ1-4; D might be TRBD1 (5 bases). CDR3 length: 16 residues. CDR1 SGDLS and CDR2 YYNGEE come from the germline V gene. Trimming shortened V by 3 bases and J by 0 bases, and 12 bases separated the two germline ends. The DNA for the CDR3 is TGTGCCAGCAGCGCTGTGGGGGTTTCAACTAATGAAAAACTGTTTTTT. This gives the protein CASSAVGVSTNEKLFF.

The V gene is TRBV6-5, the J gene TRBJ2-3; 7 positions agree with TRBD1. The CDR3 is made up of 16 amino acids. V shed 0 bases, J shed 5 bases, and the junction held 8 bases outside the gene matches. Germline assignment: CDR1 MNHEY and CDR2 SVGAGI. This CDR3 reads CASSYSWQAGGDTQYF. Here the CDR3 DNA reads TGTGCCAGCAGTTACTCGTGGCAGGCAGGGGGAGATACGCAGTATTTT.

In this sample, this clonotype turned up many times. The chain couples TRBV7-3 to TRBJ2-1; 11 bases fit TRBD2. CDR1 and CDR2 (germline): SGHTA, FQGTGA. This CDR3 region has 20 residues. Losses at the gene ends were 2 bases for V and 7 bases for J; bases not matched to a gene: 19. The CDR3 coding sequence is TGTGCCAGCAGCTTACCCCTCGGGACTAGCGGTTCCGGGGCCGGGAATGAGCAGTTCTTC. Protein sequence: CASSLPLGTSGSGAGNEQFF.

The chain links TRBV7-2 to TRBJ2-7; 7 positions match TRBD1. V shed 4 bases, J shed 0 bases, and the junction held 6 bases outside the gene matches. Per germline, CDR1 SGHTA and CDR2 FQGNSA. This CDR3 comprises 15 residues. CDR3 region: CASSSGHRGSYEQYF. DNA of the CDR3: TGTGCCAGCAGCTCGGGTCACAGGGGCTCCTACGAGCAGTACTTC.

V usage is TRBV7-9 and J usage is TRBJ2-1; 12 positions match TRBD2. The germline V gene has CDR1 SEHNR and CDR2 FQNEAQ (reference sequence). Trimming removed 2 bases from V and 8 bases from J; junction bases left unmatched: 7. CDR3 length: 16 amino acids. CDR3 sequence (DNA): TGTGCCAGCAGCTTACTAGCGGGGGGGCGTCACGATGAGCAGTTCTTC. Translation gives CASSLLAGGRHDEQFF.

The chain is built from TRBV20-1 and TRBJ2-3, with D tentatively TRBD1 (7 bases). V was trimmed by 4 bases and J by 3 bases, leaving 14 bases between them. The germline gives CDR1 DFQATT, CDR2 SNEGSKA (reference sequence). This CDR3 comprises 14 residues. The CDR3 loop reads CSAIRGVWTDTQYF. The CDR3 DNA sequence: TGCAGTGCTATCAGGGGGGTCTGGACAGATACGCAGTATTTT.

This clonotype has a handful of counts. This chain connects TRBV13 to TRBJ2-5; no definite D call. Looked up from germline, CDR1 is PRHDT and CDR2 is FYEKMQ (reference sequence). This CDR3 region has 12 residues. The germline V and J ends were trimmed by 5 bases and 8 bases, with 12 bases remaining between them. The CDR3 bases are TGTGCCAGCAGCATACCCCGAGGAACCCAGTACTTC. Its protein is CASSIPRGTQYF.

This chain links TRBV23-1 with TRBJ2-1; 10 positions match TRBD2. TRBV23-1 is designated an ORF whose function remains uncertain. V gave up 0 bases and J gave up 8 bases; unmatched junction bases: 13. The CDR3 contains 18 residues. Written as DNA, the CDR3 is TGCGCCAGCAGTCAATCCTGGACTAGCGGCAGTCCTTGCGATGAGCAGTTCTTC. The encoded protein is CASSQSWTSGSPCDEQFF.

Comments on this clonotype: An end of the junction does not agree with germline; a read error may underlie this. The CDR3 DNA reads TGTGCCAGCTCACCGGTAAATCAGCCCCAGCAATTT. It translates to CASSPVNQPQQF. The chain has TRBV18 and TRBJ1-5; D not resolved. The V gene's germline CDR1 is KGHSH and CDR2 LQKENI. The CDR3 spans 12 residues.

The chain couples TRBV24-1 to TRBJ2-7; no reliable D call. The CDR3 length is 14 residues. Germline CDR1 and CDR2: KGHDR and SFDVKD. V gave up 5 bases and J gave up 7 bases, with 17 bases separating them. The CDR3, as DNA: TGTGCCACCAGTGGGGCATGTAGGAGCAATGAGCAGTACTTC. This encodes CATSGACRSNEQYF.

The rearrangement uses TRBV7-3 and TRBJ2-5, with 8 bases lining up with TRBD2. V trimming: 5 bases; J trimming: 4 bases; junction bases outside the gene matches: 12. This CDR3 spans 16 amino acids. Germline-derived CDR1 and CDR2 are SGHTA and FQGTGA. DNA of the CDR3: TGTGCCAGCAGCCCTACATTCGTAGCGGGAAGAGAGACCCAGTACTTC. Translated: CASSPTFVAGRETQYF. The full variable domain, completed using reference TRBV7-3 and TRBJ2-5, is GAGVSQTPSNKVTEKGKYVELRCDPISGHTALYWYRQSLGQGPEFLIYFQGTGAADDSGLPNDRFFAVRPEGSVSTLKIQRTERGDSAVYLCASSPTFVAGRETQYFGPGTRLLVL.